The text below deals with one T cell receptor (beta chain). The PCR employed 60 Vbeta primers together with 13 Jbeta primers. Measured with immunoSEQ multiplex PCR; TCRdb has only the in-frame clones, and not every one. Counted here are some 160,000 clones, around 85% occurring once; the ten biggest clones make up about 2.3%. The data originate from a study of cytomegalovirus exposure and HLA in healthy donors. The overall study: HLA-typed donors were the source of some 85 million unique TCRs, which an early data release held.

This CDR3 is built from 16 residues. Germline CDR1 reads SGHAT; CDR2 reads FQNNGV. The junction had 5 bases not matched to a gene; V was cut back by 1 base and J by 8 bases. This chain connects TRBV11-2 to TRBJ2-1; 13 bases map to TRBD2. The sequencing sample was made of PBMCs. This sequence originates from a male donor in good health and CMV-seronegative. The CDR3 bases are TGTGCCAGCAGCTTAGGACTAGCGGGGGGAGGCTATGAGCAGTTCTTC. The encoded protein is CASSLGLAGGGYEQFF. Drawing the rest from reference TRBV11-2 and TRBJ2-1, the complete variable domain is EAGVAQSPRYKIIEKRQSVAFWCNPISGHATLYWYQQILGQGPKLLIQFQNNGVVDDSQLPKDRFSAERLKGVDSTLKIQPAKLEDSAVYLCASSLGLAGGGYEQFFGPGTRLTVL.